This entry lists 4 T cell receptor beta chains sequenced from one sample in a study of shared clonotypes between healthy human individuals (dated by TCRdb to the early 2020s). The library was obtained by the immunoSEQ multiplex PCR assay. TCRdb stores this immuneACCESS table with in-frame sequences only. Part of the clones is absent; in the studies checked, under half of the shortfall reflects unresolved V genes, and no reason is known for the rest. In all, the sample holds approximately 2.3 million clones, and approximately 95% of those were seen once. The ten largest make up approximately 0.4% of the sample. The material sequenced was naive CD4+ T cells from PBMCs. The cell subset or site label for this specimen denotes: CD45RA+ positively selected. Every receptor here comes from a man between 18 and 35 years old in good health. Some clones in this sample may be carry-over from other donors' samples.

This chain uses TRBV5-1 with TRBJ2-5, with TRBD1 identical over 9 bases. V trimming: 4 bases; J trimming: 2 bases; junction bases outside the gene matches: 6. The CDR3 extends over 15 amino acids. The germline V gene has CDR1 SGHRS and CDR2 YFSETQ. CDR3 DNA: TGCGCCAGCAGCCCAGGGACAGGGAGACAAGAGACCCAGTACTTC. Protein: CASSPGTGRQETQYF.

The chain recombines TRBV28 with TRBJ2-2; D possibly corresponds to TRBD1 (6 bases). Germline V gene lookup returns CDR1 MDHEN and CDR2 SYDVKM. V was clipped by 3 bases and J by 2 bases, with 25 bases between them. This CDR3 has 20 residues. The DNA of the CDR3 is TGTGCCAGCAGTTTTATCTTTGGCAGGGGATTAAGTTTTAACACCGGGGAGCTGTTTTTT. It yields the protein CASSFIFGRGLSFNTGELFF.

The V and J genes are TRBV5-1 and TRBJ1-1; D is perhaps TRBD1 (5 bases). Trimming took off 5 bases at V and 4 bases at J, with 15 bases between the two ends. CDR3 length: 14 residues. Germline CDR1 reads SGHRS; CDR2 reads YFSETQ. The CDR3 DNA reads TGCGCCAGCAGATTAATGGGGGAGCTCACTGAAGCTTTCTTT. Its protein is CASRLMGELTEAFF.

The table lists this clone with a count of one. The gene calls are TRBV28 and TRBJ2-7; 7 bases match TRBD2. CDR3 length: 16 amino acids. Germline V gives CDR1 MDHEN, CDR2 SYDVKM. V was pared by 4 bases and J by 9 bases, with 18 bases of the junction left unmatched. CDR3 DNA sequence: TGTGCCAGCAGTTCTAAAGAACTAGCGCCTATGAATTGGCAGTACTTC. Its translation: CASSSKELAPMNWQYF.